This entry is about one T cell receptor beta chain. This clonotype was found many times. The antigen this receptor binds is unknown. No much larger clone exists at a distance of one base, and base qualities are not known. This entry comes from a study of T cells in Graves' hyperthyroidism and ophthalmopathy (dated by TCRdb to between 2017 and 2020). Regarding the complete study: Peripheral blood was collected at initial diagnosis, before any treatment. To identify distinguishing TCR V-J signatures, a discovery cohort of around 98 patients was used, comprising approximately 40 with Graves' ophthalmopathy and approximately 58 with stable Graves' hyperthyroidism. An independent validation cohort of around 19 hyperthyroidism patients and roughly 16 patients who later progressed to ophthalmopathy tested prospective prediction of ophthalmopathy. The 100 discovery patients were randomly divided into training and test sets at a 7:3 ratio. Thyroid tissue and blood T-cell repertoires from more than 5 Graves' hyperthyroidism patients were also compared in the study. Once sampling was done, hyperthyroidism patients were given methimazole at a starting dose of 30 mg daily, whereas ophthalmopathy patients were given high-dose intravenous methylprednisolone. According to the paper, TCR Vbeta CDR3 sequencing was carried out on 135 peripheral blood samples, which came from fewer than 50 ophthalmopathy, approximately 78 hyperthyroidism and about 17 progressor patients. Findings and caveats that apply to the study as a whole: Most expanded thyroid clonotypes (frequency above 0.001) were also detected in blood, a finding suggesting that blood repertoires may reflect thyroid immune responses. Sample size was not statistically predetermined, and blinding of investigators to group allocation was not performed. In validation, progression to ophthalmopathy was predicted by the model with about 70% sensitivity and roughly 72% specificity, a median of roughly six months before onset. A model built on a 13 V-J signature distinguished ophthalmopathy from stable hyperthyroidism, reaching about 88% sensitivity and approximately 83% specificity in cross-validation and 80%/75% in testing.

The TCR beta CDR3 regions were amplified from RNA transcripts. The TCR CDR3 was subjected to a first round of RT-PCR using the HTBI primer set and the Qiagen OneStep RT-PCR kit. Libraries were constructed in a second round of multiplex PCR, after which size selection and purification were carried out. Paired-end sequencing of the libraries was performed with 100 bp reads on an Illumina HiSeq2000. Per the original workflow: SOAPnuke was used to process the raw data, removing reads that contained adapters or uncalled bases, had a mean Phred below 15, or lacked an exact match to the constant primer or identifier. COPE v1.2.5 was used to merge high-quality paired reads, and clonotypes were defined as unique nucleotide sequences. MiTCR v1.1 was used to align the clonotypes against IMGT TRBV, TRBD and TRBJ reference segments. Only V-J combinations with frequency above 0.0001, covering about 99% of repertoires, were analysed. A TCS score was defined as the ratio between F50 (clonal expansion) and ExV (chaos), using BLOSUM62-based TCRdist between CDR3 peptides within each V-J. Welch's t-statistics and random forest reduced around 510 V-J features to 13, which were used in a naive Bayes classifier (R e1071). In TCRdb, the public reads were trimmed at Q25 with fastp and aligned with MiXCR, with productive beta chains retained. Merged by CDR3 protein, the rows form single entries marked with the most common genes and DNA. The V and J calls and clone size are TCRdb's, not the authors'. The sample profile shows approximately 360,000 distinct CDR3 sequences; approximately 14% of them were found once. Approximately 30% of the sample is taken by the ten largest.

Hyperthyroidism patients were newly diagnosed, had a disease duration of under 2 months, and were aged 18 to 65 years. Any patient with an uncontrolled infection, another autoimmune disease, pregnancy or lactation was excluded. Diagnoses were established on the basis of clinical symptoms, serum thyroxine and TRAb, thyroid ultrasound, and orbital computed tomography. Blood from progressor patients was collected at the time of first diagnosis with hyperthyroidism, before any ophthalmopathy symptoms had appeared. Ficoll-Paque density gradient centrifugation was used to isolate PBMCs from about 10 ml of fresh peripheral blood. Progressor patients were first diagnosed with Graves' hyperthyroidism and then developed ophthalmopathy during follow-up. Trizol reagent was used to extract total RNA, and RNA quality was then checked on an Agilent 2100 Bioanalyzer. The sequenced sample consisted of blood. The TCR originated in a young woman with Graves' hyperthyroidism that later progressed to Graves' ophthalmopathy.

The CDR3 region reads CASSHRASNQPQHF. The nucleotides read TGCGCCAGCAGCCACCGGGCTAGCAATCAGCCCCAGCATTTT. The receptor chain draws on TRBV4-1 and TRBJ1-5; no D gene call is confident. The germline V gene yields MGHRA for CDR1 and YSYEKL for CDR2. Trimming at the junction amounts to 3 bases on V and 0 bases on J, and the germline ends lie 6 bases apart. The CDR3, cysteine through phenylalanine, is 14 amino acids long. Only the CDR3 portion is preserved as DNA: 42 bases, with reading frame beginning at the first base.